The entry below describes one T cell receptor beta chain. This clonotype has a count of ten or more. The specificity of this receptor is unknown. Base qualities were left out, and no much larger clone turns up one base away. Receptor amplification or capture employed 5' RACE. TCRdb names Illumina MiSeq as the instrument used. During library preparation, unique molecular identifiers were attached to individual cDNA molecules so that TCRs could be counted in a quantitative, reproducible way. Concerning the study's data processing: The median number of TCRs per sample was some 100,000, ranging from about 23,224 to 690,600. The Decombinator software suite was used to annotate V, J and CDR3 in the TCR reads. For the PS versus PT1 abundance plots, all samples were subsampled to the same number of TCRs (28,000). Expanded TCRs were defined as absent before sensitization and observed at least eight times at the 2-week time point. The public sequencing data were trimmed at Q25 with fastp and processed into clonotypes with MiXCR by TCRdb, which kept only in-frame beta chains. Rows with one shared CDR3 protein collapse into an entry with the most common genes and DNA. These V and J calls rely on TCRdb rather than the paper's analysis. Within this sample are 65,000 to 95,000 distinct CDR3 sequences, with 6% to 8.5% of them counted one time only. The ten largest clones take up roughly 2.4% of the sample.

The sample comes from a study of human T cells and chemical hapten exposure (dated by TCRdb to the early 2020s). Looking at the study overall: Libraries were combined into a pool for sequencing, and differences in TCR yield between samples came mainly from small differences in library volumes within the pool. In alopecia patients, the study followed how the peripheral blood TCR repertoire changed in vivo over primary and secondary sensitization to diphenylcyclopropenone (DPC), a hapten. From each blood RNA sample, both TCR alpha and TCR beta chains were sequenced. On the study overall, not on this receptor specifically: After repeated subsampling, the strength of the expansion versus patch-test correlation and the threshold at which it became significant changed. DPC sensitization did not change the number of TCRs with a frequency above 1 in 1000, and there was no evidence of changes in global repertoire structure.

Total RNA was extracted from unfractionated whole blood that had been collected in Tempus Blood RNA tubes. As TCR sequencing controls, 4 or 5 healthy volunteers were used, with blood taken at day 0, 2 weeks and 6 weeks. There are 14 amino acids in the CDR3, from cysteine to phenylalanine inclusive. Only the CDR3 region is kept as DNA, spanning 42 bases read in frame from base 1. CDR1 and CDR2 are read off the germline V gene as SQVTM and ANQGSEA. V was cut back by 6 bases and J by 2 bases, leaving a gap of 14 bases between them. The V and J segments used are TRBV29-1 and TRBJ1-3; the D segment could be TRBD1, given 5 matching bases. The receptor was derived from a male donor in good health. The DNA is as follows: TGCAGCGTCTCAGGGCGGTTGGCTGGAAACACCATATATTTT. The encoded protein is CSVSGRLAGNTIYF.